These T cell receptor beta chains were read from a single sample in a study of shared clonotypes between healthy human individuals. This table comes from immunoSEQ multiplex PCR, and its TCRdb copy is limited to in-frame clones, with some not included. The sample consists of around 600,000 clones, roughly 98% of them appearing once. The sample taken for sequencing was naive CD8+ T cells sorted from blood. The receptor set was obtained from a man aged 30-40 years in good health. Each CDR3 is given with its conserved first and last residue. The D gene is left open where the match is weak. Rows give clone size only sometimes, using once, few, many, or a class for an expanded clone.

v_gene	d_gene	abundance	j_gene	CDR3aa	CDR3nt
TRBV9	TRBD2	once	TRBJ2-1	CASSVGGTRSYNEQFF	TGTGCCAGCAGCGTAGGAGGGACTAGGTCCTACAATGAGCAGTTCTTC
TRBV4-1	-	-	TRBJ2-7	CASSHLDRIAYEQYF	TGCGCCAGCAGCCACTTAGACAGAATCGCCTACGAGCAGTACTTC
TRBV9	TRBD1	-	TRBJ2-3	CASSAGTDTSTDTQYF	TGTGCCAGCAGCGCGGGGACAGACACAAGCACAGATACGCAGTATTTT
TRBV28	-	-	TRBJ1-1	CAISGRMNTEAFF	TGTGCCATTTCAGGCAGAATGAACACTGAAGCTTTCTTT
TRBV7-9	TRBD2	-	TRBJ2-3	CASSSSRTSGYTDTQYF	TGTGCCAGCAGCTCCAGCAGGACTAGCGGTTACACAGATACGCAGTATTTT
TRBV19	TRBD1	-	TRBJ2-3	CASSTWTGRTDTQYF	TGTGCCAGTAGTACATGGACAGGACGCACAGATACGCAGTATTTT
TRBV29-1	-	-	TRBJ2-7	CSVESDSYEQYF	TGCAGCGTTGAATCCGACTCCTACGAGCAGTACTTC
TRBV27	TRBD1	-	TRBJ1-5	CASSHGTGNNQPQHF	TGTGCCAGCAGTCACGGGACAGGGAACAATCAGCCCCAGCATTTT
TRBV7-9	-	once	TRBJ2-1	CASSFINEQFF	TGTGCCAGCAGCTTCATCAATGAGCAGTTCTTC
TRBV6-6	-	-	TRBJ1-2	CASSYLMGPTNYGYTF	TGTGCCAGCAGTTACCTGATGGGCCCTACTAACTATGGCTACACCTTC
TRBV5-1	-	-	TRBJ1-2	CASSEGLGRDMYGYTF	TGCGCCAGCAGCGAGGGACTGGGCAGGGACATGTATGGCTACACCTTC
TRBV7-9	TRBD2	once	TRBJ2-1	CASSLIPVAGNEQFF	TGTGCCAGCAGCTTAATCCCAGTAGCGGGGAATGAGCAGTTCTTC
TRBV29-1	-	-	TRBJ1-1	CSVESGINTEAFF	TGCAGCGTTGAATCAGGGATCAACACTGAAGCTTTCTTT
TRBV9	-	-	TRBJ2-1	CASSVGVGEQFF	TGTGCCAGCAGCGTAGGGGTCGGTGAGCAGTTCTTC
TRBV5-8	-	-	TRBJ1-5	CASGGRPDQPQHF	TGTGCCAGCGGCGGACGGCCTGATCAGCCCCAGCATTTT
TRBV2	TRBD1	once	TRBJ1-2	CASSDGTGGAYGYTF	TGTGCCAGCAGCGATGGGACAGGGGGGGCCTATGGCTACACCTTC
TRBV6-5	-	-	TRBJ2-7	CASSYSRGSYEQYF	TGTGCCAGCAGTTACTCTAGAGGATCGTACGAGCAGTACTTC
TRBV7-9	TRBD1	-	TRBJ2-7	CASSDPDRGDPYEQYF	TGTGCCAGCAGCGACCCGGACAGGGGCGACCCCTACGAGCAGTACTTC
TRBV19	-	-	TRBJ1-1	CASSISVNTEAFF	TGTGCCAGTAGTATCTCAGTGAACACTGAAGCTTTCTTT
TRBV7-2	-	-	TRBJ2-5	CASSSPAPRGQYF	TGTGCCAGCAGCTCCCCGGCCCCAAGGGGCCAGTACTTC
TRBV27	TRBD2	-	TRBJ2-1	CASLQVLAGKLNSYNEQFF	TGTGCCAGCCTCCAGGTACTAGCGGGCAAACTAAACTCCTACAATGAGCAGTTCTTC
TRBV27	-	-	TRBJ1-1	CASSLQGSAEAFF	TGTGCCAGCAGTCTGCAGGGGAGTGCTGAAGCTTTCTTT
TRBV10-1	TRBD1	-	TRBJ2-7	CATLQGTNEQYF	TGCGCCACGTTACAGGGGACCAACGAGCAGTACTTC
TRBV9	-	-	TRBJ2-3	CASSPPGTAHDTQYF	TGTGCCAGCAGCCCCCCCGGGACGGCACATGATACGCAGTATTTT
TRBV6-6	-	once	TRBJ2-3	CASDGTDTQYF	TGTGCCAGCGACGGGACAGATACGCAGTATTTT
TRBV14	TRBD2	-	TRBJ2-5	CASSQDKKGLAGLGETQYF	TGTGCCAGCAGCCAAGATAAGAAGGGACTAGCGGGATTAGGAGAGACCCAGTACTTC
TRBV27	-	-	TRBJ2-2	CASSLAGTGELFF	TGTGCCAGCAGTTTGGCCGGTACCGGGGAGCTGTTTTTT
TRBV7-9	-	once	TRBJ2-2	CASSHEASHTGELFF	TGTGCCAGCAGCCACGAGGCGTCACACACCGGGGAGCTGTTTTTT
TRBV6-1	TRBD2	-	TRBJ2-3	CATPLAGDPDTQYF	TGTGCCACCCCTCTAGCGGGAGACCCAGATACGCAGTATTTT
TRBV27	TRBD2	-	TRBJ2-3	CASSLTWTSGVGTDTQYF	TGTGCCAGCAGTTTAACATGGACTAGCGGGGTGGGTACAGATACGCAGTATTTT
TRBV27	-	-	TRBJ2-3	CASSFGFFSPGDTQYF	TGTGCCAGCAGTTTTGGGTTCTTTTCACCCGGGGATACGCAGTATTTT
TRBV29-1	TRBD2	once	TRBJ2-7	CSVALAGVYEQYF	TGCAGCGTTGCACTAGCGGGAGTCTACGAGCAGTACTTC
TRBV6-5	TRBD1	-	TRBJ2-7	CASSYSGTLRGEQYF	TGTGCCAGCAGTTACTCAGGGACACTCAGGGGGGAGCAGTACTTC
TRBV10-1	-	-	TRBJ2-1	CASSDQGSFNEQFF	TGCGCCAGCAGTGATCAGGGGTCCTTTAATGAGCAGTTCTTC
TRBV25-1	-	-	TRBJ2-7	CASSESPFYEQYF	TGTGCCAGCAGTGAATCACCCTTCTACGAGCAGTACTTC
TRBV27	-	-	TRBJ2-7	CASGDWSYEQYF	TGTGCCAGCGGGGACTGGAGTTACGAGCAGTACTTC
TRBV15	TRBD2	-	TRBJ2-7	CATLAGLAGDDEQYF	TGTGCCACCCTAGCGGGACTAGCGGGAGATGACGAGCAGTACTTC
TRBV4-3	-	-	TRBJ1-4	CASSQDAPGNEKLFF	TGCGCCAGCAGCCAAGATGCCCCGGGAAATGAAAAACTGTTTTTT
TRBV15	-	-	TRBJ2-7	CATSRGGGLLYEQYF	TGTGCCACCAGCAGAGGGGGAGGTCTCCTCTACGAGCAGTACTTC
TRBV7-2	-	-	TRBJ1-1	CASSLVGRNTEAFF	TGTGCCAGCAGCTTAGTGGGACGGAACACTGAAGCTTTCTTT
TRBV7-2	-	-	TRBJ2-7	CASSLDSAYEQYF	TGTGCCAGCAGCTTGGACTCAGCCTACGAGCAGTACTTC
TRBV7-9	TRBD1	once	TRBJ2-2	CASSTGQGMNTGELFF	TGTGCCAGCAGCACGGGACAGGGAATGAACACCGGGGAGCTGTTTTTT